This TCR beta chain was identified during a study of T-cell memory formation after mild COVID-19. This clonotype was seen only a few times. Its antigen is as yet unknown. The study's findings and limits: There was a balanced CD4/CD8 profile in clones contracting day 15 to 85, and later expanders leaned CD4+. The study detected some responding clones in pre-infection memory, suggesting cross-reactive memory joined.

V was clipped by 7 bases and J by 0 bases, with 18 bases between them. The CDR3 spans 16 residues. TCRdb redid the calling of the 5' RACE reads with MiXCR, one entry per CDR3 protein. The sample lists 100,000 to 150,000 distinct CDR3 sequences; roughly 15% were seen once. Sequencing was performed on PBMCs or a T cell subset sorted from them (not recorded which). This TCR was sampled from an adult woman who had mild COVID-19 (a few samples of this study predate the infection). Cell type and time point are not known. This chain joins TRBV12-3 or TRBV12-4 and TRBJ1-1; tentatively, D is TRBD1 (5 bases). CDR3 bases: TGTGCCAGCACCTTAGGCCGGGGGTCTATGAACACTGAAGCTTTCTTT. Its translation: CASTLGRGSMNTEAFF.